The source of this TCR beta chain is a study of cytomegalovirus exposure and HLA in healthy donors (dated by TCRdb to the late 2010s). Study-wide context: In an earlier analysis of under 750 of the donors, 276 Gb of sequence data and 90 million to 120 million unique TCR beta sequences from roughly 200 million T cells were reported. Because of strong linkage in the cohort, roughly five DR-DQ haplotypes were treated as single units for association and clustering. Donor age, sex, ethnicity and CMV serostatus were compiled alongside the repertoire data. Both class I and class II loci were covered by HLA typing, at four-digit resolution. The study combined high-throughput TCR immunosequencing, statistical association of individual TCRs with disease status, and machine learning to predict cytomegalovirus infection status. The study aimed to test whether cataloging public T cell receptors could reveal signatures of past pathogen exposure. The study used immunosequencing to profile the T cell repertoires of approximately 690 subjects and linked those repertoires to cytomegalovirus serostatus. Typing coverage varied by locus: 629-630 donors for A, B, C, DRB1 and DQB1; some 520 for DQA1; around 610 for DPA1; fewer than 480 for DPB1. In the later analysis, no new phenotypic data were used to find candidate immune exposures; instead, reliance was placed on TCR beta sequences and their occurrence across donors. The genetic ancestry cluster associated with self-reported Caucasian donors included about 81% of the roughly 400 genotyped donors. On average, 235,054 unique TCR beta nucleotide sequences were sequenced per donor among 300 to 500 genotyped donors of the cohort, with 15% to 20% of those sequences being non-productive. All discovery cohort repertoires had been generated using a single sequencing platform. An earlier analysis of several hundred of the donors applied high-throughput TCR beta sequencing to assess whether each TCR beta V gene segment acted as functional or pseudogenic. Along with the approximately 620-subject first cohort, a separate validation cohort of 120 different subjects was used. In a later genetic analysis, genome-wide SNP genotypes for about 65% of the 666 donors were used, and that subset was treated as a discovery cohort. Approximately 310 gigabases of sequencing data and tens of millions of unique TCR sequences were included in an early release covering around 600 HLA-typed donors. To study patterns of TCR occurrence, a later analysis re-analyzed previously published TCR beta repertoires from 500 to 850 donors and added high-resolution HLA genotyping.

The protocol used for the library was the immunoSEQ multiplex PCR assay. A mixture of 60 forward primers for TCR Vbeta segments and 13 reverse primers for TCR Jbeta segments was used in the multiplex PCR. The CDR3 region of rearranged TCR beta genes was amplified from genomic DNA by a multiplex PCR assay. The Illumina HiSeq System was used to sequence the amplified TCR beta libraries as 87-base-pair reads. The paper's data handling went like this. In a later analysis, tens of millions of unique TCR beta chains were counted across the approximately 640 repertoires, and roughly 11 million of these chains were shared by at least two donors. Raw reads were error-corrected and collapsed into unique sequences with a nearest-neighbor algorithm that merged closely related sequences to remove PCR and sequencing errors. CDR3 sequences were aligned to IMGT reference sequences to assign V, D and J gene segments. For a sequence to be retained, a match of at least six nucleotides was required to both a V gene segment and a J gene segment. A rearrangement was called productive if the CDR3 had no stop codons and remained in frame with V and J, and every other rearrangement was called non-productive. CDR3 was defined according to IMGT convention as the region running from the second conserved V-encoded cysteine to the conserved J-encoded phenylalanine. In an earlier analysis of roughly 610 of the donors, sequences lacking an unambiguous match to a single V gene segment were excluded. An earlier analysis of a few hundred of the donors called V segments functional above 56.7% productive rearrangements and segregating when the between-donor standard deviation exceeded 5%. To diagnose cytomegalovirus status from the catalog of TCR beta chain sequences, a statistical classification framework was built. In a later analysis, TCR nucleotide sequences were compared against IMGT/GENE-DB human TR gene sequences so that V and J genes could be assigned. Using the TCRdist pipeline, a later analysis assigned CDR3 sequences along with most-parsimonious VDJ recombination scenarios. In a later analysis, every TCR beta chain was defined by the combination of its CDR3 amino acid sequence and its V-gene family, and reads without a unique V-gene family were dropped. To address suspected cross-contamination and a sequencing artifact, a later analysis removed 450 to 700 highly shared, low-generation-probability nucleotide sequences. In a later analysis, a clonal expansion index was calculated for each public chain from normalized within-repertoire ranks of inferred template counts. Generation probabilities in a later analysis came from a VDJ recombination model fitted to out-of-frame rearrangements, and those results were checked against IGoR. In a later analysis, TCR-TCR, TCR-HLA and TCR-CMV co-occurrence was scored with hypergeometric tests, and a repertoire-size bias correction was applied to TCR pairs. In a later analysis, false discovery rates were estimated by permuting HLA or CMV assignments 20 times. A later analysis grouped co-occurring TCRs with DBSCAN, adding TCRdist sequence similarity when clustering within HLA-allele-positive subsets. Repertoires with fewer than 30,000 or more than 120,000 public chains, plus five repertoires with anomalous nucleotide sharing, were excluded from co-occurrence clustering. In its TCRdb copy, this immuneACCESS table keeps in-frame sequences only and misses some clones. Where compared with another copy, unresolved V genes explain less than half of these, and the others have no known cause. V, J and clone size are taken as reported in that table, and D and trimming were inferred from the DNA itself. In all, the sample holds some 100,000 clones, and less than 80% of those were seen once. The ten largest account for 7.7% of the sample.

The cohort consisted of 670 or so healthy bone marrow donors. Cohort members were all nominally healthy when sampled, although unrecorded immune exposures were likely present. The donor was CMV seropositive and belonged to the group of 250 to 300 seropositive cohort members. Each donor provided a peripheral blood sample, and peripheral blood mononuclear cells were used for TCR beta sequencing. The Qiagen DNeasy Blood Extraction Kit was used to extract genomic DNA from the blood cell samples. On this clone: It lacks a known antigen. Per-base qualities were not stored, and no clone one base away is much larger.

The paper as a whole reports these results and caveats: The classifier was reported to diagnose cytomegalovirus status with high specificity and sensitivity in both the original cohort and the validation cohort. Strong co-occurrence of HLA alleles, especially DR and DQ, made assigning TCR associations to individual alleles difficult. The earlier analysis of approximately 560 of the donors excluded 15 to 20 rarely observed V segments, including chromosome 9 orphons, because counts were too low. Because HLA typing was unavailable for some donors at each locus, only the typed subset was used in association tests. Linkage disequilibrium might explain the correlated functional status among segregating V segments, but an unknown experimental factor could not be excluded. Only TCR beta chains were sequenced in this cohort, and the absence of alpha or paired-chain data limited detectable features. A group of highly shared sequence variants was considered likely to be a technical artifact of the sequencing pipeline. An association between a missense DCLRE1C variant and V-gene and J-gene trimming of TCR beta chains was found in a later genetic analysis and replicated in an independent cohort. At a false discovery rate of 0.05, a later analysis linked about 17,000 TCR beta sequences to specific HLA alleles. CMV serostatus was the only immune exposure information available for the cohort. According to a later analysis, most CMV-associated TCR beta chains appeared to be HLA-restricted, and the HLA associations seemed to be driven largely by CMV exposure. A total of roughly 160 TCR beta chains were listed by the study as associated with cytomegalovirus. Some IMGT-functional V segments, including TRBV6-2 and TRBV6-3, could not be told apart with the 87-base-pair reads, so those segments were excluded. In a later genetic analysis, fewer N-insertions in productive TCRs were reported among donors in an Asian-associated ancestry cluster than the 666-donor mean. According to a later analysis, parvovirus B19, influenza, CMV and Epstein-Barr virus appeared linked to several top co-occurrence clusters. A later analysis found that HLA-associated TCR beta chains were more clonally expanded and had lower generation probabilities than equally common non-associated chains. According to the authors, the approach could potentially be generalized to other disease states and immunological phenotypes. Most TCR sequences were seen in very few donors, while some public TCRs were found in many individuals. In an earlier analysis of 500 to 650 of the donors, most TCR beta V segments appeared in productive rearrangements about 90% or about 30% of the time, broadly matching IMGT annotations. In vitro tests confirmed that a few of the cytomegalovirus-associated TCR beta chains recognize cytomegalovirus antigens. Roughly uniform sequencing depth across donors was assumed in presence/absence analyses, although this assumption may not hold. In a later analysis, the rate of TCR association differed among HLA loci, with DRB1 alleles having the most associated TCRs and HLA-C alleles having the fewest. A further reported finding was that TCR beta sequences accurately predicted the HLA-A and HLA-B alleles for most subjects in the first cohort.

The germline V gene yields LGHNA for CDR1 and YSLEER for CDR2. V was cut back by 0 bases and J by 2 bases, leaving a gap of 8 bases between them. The CDR3 covers 15 residues, taking in both the cysteine and the phenylalanine. The only DNA kept is the CDR3, 45 bases in frame from the first base. The receptor comes from a woman between 45 and 65 years old in good health and CMV-seropositive. Sequencing was carried out using PBMCs. This chain is built from TRBV4-3 and TRBJ1-5; the D region possibly corresponds to TRBD1 (5 bases align). Here the CDR3 is given as CASSQEARGNQPQHF. The DNA sequence is given as TGCGCCAGCAGCCAAGAGGCCAGGGGCAATCAGCCCCAGCATTTT.